This T cell receptor beta chain derives from a study of blood T cell repertoires in COVID-19. About the research overall: The United States, Italy and Spain were the sources of the acute and convalescent COVID-19 samples. The analysed material was cDNA or gDNA that came from T cells, B-cell-depleted T cells, or PBMCs.

Germline-derived CDR1 and CDR2 are MNHEY and SVGEGT. The V end lost 4 bases, the J end lost 7 bases, and 10 bases lay between the germline ends. The CDR3 consists of 12 residues. Profiled with immunoSEQ multiplex PCR; TCRdb holds only in-frame clones, not every one. The sample lists a few hundred thousand clones, around 84% seen once, with roughly 1.4% in the top ten. The sequenced sample was peripheral blood. This TCR was sampled from a woman aged 35 to 49 who had recovered from COVID-19. The chain employs TRBV6-2 or TRBV6-3 and TRBJ1-2; D ambiguous. Here the CDR3 reads CASSSAFSGYTF. DNA of the CDR3: TGTGCCAGCAGTTCCGCTTTTAGTGGCTACACCTTC.